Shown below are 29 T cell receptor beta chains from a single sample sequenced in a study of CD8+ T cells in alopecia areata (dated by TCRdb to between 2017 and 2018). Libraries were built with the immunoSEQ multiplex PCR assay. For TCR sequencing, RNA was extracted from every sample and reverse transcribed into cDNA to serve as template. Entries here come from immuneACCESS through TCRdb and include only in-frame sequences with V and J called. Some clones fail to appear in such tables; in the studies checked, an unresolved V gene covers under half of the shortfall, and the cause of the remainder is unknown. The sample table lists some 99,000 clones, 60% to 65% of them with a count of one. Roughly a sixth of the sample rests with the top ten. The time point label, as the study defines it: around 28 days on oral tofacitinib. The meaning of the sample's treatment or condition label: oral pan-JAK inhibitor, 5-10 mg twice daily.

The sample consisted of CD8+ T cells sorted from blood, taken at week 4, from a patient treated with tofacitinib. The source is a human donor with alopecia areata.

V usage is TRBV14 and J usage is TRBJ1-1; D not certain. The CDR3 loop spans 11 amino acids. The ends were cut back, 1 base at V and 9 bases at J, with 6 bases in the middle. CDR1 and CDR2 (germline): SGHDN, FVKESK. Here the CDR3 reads CASSQASQAFF. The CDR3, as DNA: TGTGCCAGCAGCCAAGCCTCTCAAGCTTTCTTT.

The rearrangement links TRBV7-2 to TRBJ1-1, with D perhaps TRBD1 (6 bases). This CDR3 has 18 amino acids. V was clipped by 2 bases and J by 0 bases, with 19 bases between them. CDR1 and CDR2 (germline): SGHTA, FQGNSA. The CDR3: CASSLRGHGLGLNTEAFF. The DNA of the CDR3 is TGTGCCAGCAGCTTAAGGGGACACGGGCTAGGGTTGAACACTGAAGCTTTCTTT.

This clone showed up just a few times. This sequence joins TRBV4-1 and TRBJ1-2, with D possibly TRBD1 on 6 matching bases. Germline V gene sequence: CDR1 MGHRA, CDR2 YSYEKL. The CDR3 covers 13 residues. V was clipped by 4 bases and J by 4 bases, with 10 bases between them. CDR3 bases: TGCGCCAGCAGCCCCGGACAGTCCTATGGCTACACCTTC. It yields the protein CASSPGQSYGYTF.

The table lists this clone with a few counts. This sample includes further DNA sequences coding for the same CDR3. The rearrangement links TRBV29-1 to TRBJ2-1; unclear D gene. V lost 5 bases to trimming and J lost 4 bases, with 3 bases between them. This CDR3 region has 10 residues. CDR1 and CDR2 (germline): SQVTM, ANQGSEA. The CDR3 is CSVQYNEQFF. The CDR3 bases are TGCAGCGTTCAATACAATGAGCAGTTCTTC.

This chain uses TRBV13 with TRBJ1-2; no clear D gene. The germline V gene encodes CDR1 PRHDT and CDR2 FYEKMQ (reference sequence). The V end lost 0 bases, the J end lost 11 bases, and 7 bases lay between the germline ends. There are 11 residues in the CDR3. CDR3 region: CASSLGSVYTF. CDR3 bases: TGTGCCAGCAGCTTAGGCTCAGTTTACACCTTC.

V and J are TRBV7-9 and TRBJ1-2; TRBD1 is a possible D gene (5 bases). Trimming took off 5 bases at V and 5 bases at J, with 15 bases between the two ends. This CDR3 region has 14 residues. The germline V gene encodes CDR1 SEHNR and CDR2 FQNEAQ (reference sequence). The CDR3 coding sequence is TGTGCCAGCAGCCCCCCCCAGACAGCTTATGGCTACACCTTC. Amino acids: CASSPPQTAYGYTF.

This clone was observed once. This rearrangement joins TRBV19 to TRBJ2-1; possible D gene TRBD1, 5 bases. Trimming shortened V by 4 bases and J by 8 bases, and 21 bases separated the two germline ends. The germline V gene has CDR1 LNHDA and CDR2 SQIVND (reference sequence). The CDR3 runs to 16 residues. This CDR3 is CASSRTPTVEVHEQFF. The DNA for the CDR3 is TGTGCCAGTAGTAGAACCCCGACAGTGGAAGTCCATGAGCAGTTCTTC.

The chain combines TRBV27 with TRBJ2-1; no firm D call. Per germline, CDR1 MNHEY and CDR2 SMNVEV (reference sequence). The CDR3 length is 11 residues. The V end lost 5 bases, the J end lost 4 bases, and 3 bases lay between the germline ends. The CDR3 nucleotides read TGTGCCAGCAGTCGTTACAATGAGCAGTTCTTC. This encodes CASSRYNEQFF.

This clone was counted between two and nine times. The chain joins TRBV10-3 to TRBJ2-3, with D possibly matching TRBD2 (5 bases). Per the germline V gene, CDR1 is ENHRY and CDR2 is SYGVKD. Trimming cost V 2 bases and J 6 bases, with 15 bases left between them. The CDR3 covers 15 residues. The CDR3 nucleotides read TGTGCCATCAGTGAGCCGAACGAGGGAGACGATACGCAGTATTTT. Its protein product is CAISEPNEGDDTQYF.

The CDR3 is CASRTGGTDTQYF. The CDR3 DNA follows: TGTGCCAGTAGGACAGGGGGCACAGATACGCAGTATTTT. The rearrangement joins TRBV19 to TRBJ2-3, with 8 bases matching TRBD1. The CDR3 runs 13 residues. The V gene's germline CDR1 is LNHDA and CDR2 SQIVND (reference sequence). The junction had 0 bases not matched to a gene; V was cut back by 6 bases and J by 1 base.

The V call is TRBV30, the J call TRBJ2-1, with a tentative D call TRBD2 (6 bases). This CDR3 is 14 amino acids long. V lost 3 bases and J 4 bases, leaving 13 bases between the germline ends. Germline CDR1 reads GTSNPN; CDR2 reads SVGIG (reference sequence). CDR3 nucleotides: TGTGCCTGGAGCGTGACTAGATCTTACAATGAGCAGTTCTTC. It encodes CAWSVTRSYNEQFF.

The chain's CDR3 is CASSMYLGVQETQYF. The CDR3 DNA sequence: TGTGCCAGTAGTATGTATTTGGGAGTCCAAGAGACCCAGTACTTC. The V gene is TRBV19, the J gene TRBJ2-5; a weak D match, TRBD2 (5 bases). The V end lost 3 bases, the J end lost 1 base, and 12 bases lay between the germline ends. The length of the CDR3 is 15 residues. Germline lookup yields CDR1 LNHDA and CDR2 SQIVND (reference sequence). The whole variable domain, remainder taken from reference TRBV19 and TRBJ2-5, is DGGITQSPKYLFRKEGQNVTLSCEQNLNHDAMYWYRQDPGQGLRLIYYSQIVNDFQKGDIAEGYSVSREKKESFPLTVTSAQKNPTAFYLCASSMYLGVQETQYFGPGTRLLVL.

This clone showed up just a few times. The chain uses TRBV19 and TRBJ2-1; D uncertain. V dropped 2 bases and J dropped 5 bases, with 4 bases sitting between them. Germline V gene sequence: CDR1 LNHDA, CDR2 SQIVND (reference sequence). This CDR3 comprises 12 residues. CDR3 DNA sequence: TGTGCCAGTAGTATATGGGACAATGAGCAGTTCTTC. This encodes CASSIWDNEQFF.

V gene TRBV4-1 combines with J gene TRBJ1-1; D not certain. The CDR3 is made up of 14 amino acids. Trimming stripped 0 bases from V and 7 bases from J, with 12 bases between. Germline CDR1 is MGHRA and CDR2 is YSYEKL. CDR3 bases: TGCGCCAGCAGCCAAGATAGCATACCCGATGAAGCTTTCTTT. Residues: CASSQDSIPDEAFF.

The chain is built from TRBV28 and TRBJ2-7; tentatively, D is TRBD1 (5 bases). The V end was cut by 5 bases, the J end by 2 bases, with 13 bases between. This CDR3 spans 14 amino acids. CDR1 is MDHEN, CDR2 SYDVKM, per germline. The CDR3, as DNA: TGTGCCAGCAGTCCGAGACAGACCCCCTACGAGCAGTACTTC. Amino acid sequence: CASSPRQTPYEQYF.

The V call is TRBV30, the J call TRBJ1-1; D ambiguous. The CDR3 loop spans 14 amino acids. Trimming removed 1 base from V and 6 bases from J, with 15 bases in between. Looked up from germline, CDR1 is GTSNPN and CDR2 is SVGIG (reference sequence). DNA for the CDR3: TGTGCCTGGAGTGCTCGGACCTTTGCGGCTGAAGCTTTCTTT. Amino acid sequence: CAWSARTFAAEAFF.

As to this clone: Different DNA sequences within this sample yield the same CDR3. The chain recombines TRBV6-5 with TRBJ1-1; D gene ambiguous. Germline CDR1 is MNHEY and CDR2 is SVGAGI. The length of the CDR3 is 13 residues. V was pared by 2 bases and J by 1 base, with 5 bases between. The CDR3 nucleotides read TGTGCCAGCAGTTACGGCGGGAACACTGAAGCTTTCTTT. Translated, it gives CASSYGGNTEAFF.

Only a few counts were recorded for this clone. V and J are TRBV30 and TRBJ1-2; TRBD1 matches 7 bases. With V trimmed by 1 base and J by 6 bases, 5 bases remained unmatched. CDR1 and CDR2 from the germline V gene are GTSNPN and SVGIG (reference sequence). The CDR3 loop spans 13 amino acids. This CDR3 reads CAWSDGQVNGYTF. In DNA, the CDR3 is TGTGCCTGGAGTGACGGACAGGTGAATGGCTACACCTTC.

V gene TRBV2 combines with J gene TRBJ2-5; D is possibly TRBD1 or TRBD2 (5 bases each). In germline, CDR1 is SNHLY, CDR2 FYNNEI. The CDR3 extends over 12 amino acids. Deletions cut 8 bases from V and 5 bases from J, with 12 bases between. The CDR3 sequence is CASEEEGETQYF. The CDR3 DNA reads TGTGCCAGCGAGGAAGAGGGGGAGACCCAGTACTTC.

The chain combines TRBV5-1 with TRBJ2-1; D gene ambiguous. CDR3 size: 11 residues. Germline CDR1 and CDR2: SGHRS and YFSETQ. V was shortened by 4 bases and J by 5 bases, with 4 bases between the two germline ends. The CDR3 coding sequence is TGCGCCAGCAGCCCGAACAATGAGCAGTTCTTC. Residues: CASSPNNEQFF.

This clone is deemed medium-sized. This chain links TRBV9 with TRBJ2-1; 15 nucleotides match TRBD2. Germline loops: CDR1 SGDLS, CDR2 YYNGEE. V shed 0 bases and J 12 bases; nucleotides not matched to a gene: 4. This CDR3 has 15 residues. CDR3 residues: CASSVGTSGRAGQFF. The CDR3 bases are TGTGCCAGCAGCGTAGGGACTAGCGGGAGGGCCGGGCAGTTCTTC. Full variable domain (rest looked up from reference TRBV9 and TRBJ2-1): DSGVTQTPKHLITATGQRVTLRCSPRSGDLSVYWYQQSLDQGLQFLIQYYNGEERAKGNILERFSAQQFPDLHSELNLSSLELGDSALYFCASSVGTSGRAGQFFGPGTRLTVL.

The CDR3 region has the DNA TGTGCCAGCAGCTTACAGGGGCCGCAAGAGACCCAGTACTTC. Translated, it gives CASSLQGPQETQYF. The chain has TRBV7-2 and TRBJ2-5, with D tentatively TRBD1 (6 bases). This CDR3 comprises 14 residues. V dropped 2 bases and J dropped 2 bases, with 9 bases sitting between them. Germline CDR1 is SGHTA and CDR2 is FQGNSA.

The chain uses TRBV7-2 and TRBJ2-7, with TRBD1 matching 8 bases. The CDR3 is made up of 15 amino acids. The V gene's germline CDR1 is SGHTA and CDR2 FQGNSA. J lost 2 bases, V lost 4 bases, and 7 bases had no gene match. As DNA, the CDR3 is TGTGCCAGCAGCTCATTCGCACAGGGGGCCTACGAGCAGTACTTC. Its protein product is CASSSFAQGAYEQYF.

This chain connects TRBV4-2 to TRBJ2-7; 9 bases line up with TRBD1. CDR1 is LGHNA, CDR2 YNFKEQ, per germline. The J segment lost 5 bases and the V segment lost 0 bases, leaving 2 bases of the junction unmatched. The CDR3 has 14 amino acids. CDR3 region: CASSQEGQGHEQYF. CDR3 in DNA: TGTGCCAGCAGCCAAGAGGGACAGGGCCACGAGCAGTACTTC.

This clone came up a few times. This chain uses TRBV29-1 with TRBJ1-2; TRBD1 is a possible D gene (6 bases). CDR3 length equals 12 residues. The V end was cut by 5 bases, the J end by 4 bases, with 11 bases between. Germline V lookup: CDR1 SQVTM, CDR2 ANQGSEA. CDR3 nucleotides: TGCAGCGTTCCGGGACACTTCTATGGCTACACCTTC. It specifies CSVPGHFYGYTF.

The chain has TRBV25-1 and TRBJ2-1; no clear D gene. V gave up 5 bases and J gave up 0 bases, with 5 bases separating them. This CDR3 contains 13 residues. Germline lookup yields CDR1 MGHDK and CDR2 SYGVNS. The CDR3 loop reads CASSYSSYNEQFF. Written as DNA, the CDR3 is TGTGCCAGCAGTTACAGCTCCTACAATGAGCAGTTCTTC.

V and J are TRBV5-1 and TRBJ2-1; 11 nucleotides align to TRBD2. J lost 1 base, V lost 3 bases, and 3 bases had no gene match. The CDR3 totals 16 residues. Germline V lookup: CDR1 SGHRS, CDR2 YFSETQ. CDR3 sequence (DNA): TGCGCCAGCAGCTCCCGACTAGCGGGGTCCTACAATGAGCAGTTCTTC. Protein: CASSSRLAGSYNEQFF.

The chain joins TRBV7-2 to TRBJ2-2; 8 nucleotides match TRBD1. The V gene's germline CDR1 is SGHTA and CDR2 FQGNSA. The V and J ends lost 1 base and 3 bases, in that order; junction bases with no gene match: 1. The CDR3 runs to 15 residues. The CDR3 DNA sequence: TGTGCCAGCAGCTTAGGACAGGGGTACACCGGGGAGCTGTTTTTT. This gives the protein CASSLGQGYTGELFF.

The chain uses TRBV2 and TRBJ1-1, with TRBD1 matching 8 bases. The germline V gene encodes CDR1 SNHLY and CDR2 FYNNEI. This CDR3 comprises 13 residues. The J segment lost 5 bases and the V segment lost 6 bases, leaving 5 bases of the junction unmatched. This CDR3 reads CASRRTGRTEAFF. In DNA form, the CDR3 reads TGTGCCAGCAGACGGACAGGGAGAACTGAAGCTTTCTTT.